These T cell receptor beta chains were read from a single sample in a study of graft-versus-host responses after intestinal transplantation. The assay was immunoSEQ multiplex PCR, and TCRdb's table has in-frame clones only and misses some. The sample carries approximately 79,000 clones, about four fifths recorded once. No antigens are known for them. The material sequenced was unstimulated CD4+ T cells sorted from spleen or lymph node cells, taken before intestinal transplant. These receptors came from a human donor who received an intestinal transplant. CDR3s include the opening cysteine and the closing phenylalanine or tryptophan. D genes are given only for firm matches. Size tells how often a clone was seen (once, few, many) or the class of an expanded clone, and some rows leave it out.

V gene: TRBV5-1; D gene: -; clone size: -; J gene: TRBJ2-7; CDR3 DNA: TGCGCCAGCAGCTTGGTTCCAGGCACCTACGAGCAGTACTTC; CDR3 protein: CASSLVPGTYEQYF
V gene: TRBV9; D gene: -; clone size: -; J gene: TRBJ1-2; CDR3 DNA: TGTGCCAGCAGCGTAGCCGGGTATGGCTACACCTTC; CDR3 protein: CASSVAGYGYTF
V gene: TRBV5-1; D gene: TRBD2; clone size: -; J gene: TRBJ2-1; CDR3 DNA: TGCGCCAGCAGCACGACTAGCGGGCAATACAATGAGCAGTTCTTC; CDR3 protein: CASSTTSGQYNEQFF
V gene: TRBV5-6; D gene: -; clone size: few; J gene: TRBJ1-2; CDR3 DNA: TGTGCCAGCAGCCCACGACAGAGAGAGGCGAGCTTC; CDR3 protein: CASSPRQREASF
V gene: TRBV5-1; D gene: -; clone size: -; J gene: TRBJ1-6; CDR3 DNA: TGCGCCAGCAGCTCCGACAGTCCCTATATCTCTCCCCTCCACTTT; CDR3 protein: CASSSDSPYISPLHF
V gene: TRBV18; D gene: -; clone size: -; J gene: TRBJ2-3; CDR3 DNA: TGTGCCAGCTCCGTCCTAGCCGGGTTCAGATCAGATACGCAGTATTTT; CDR3 protein: CASSVLAGFRSDTQYF
V gene: TRBV5-1; D gene: -; clone size: -; J gene: TRBJ2-3; CDR3 DNA: TGCGCCAGCAGCTTTTCGGGGAACGGGGGAGATACGCAGTATTTT; CDR3 protein: CASSFSGNGGDTQYF
V gene: TRBV9; D gene: TRBD1; clone size: -; J gene: TRBJ1-6; CDR3 DNA: TGTGCCAGCAGCCCGGGGACAGGGGATTCACCCCTCCACTTT; CDR3 protein: CASSPGTGDSPLHF
V gene: TRBV7-2; D gene: -; clone size: -; J gene: TRBJ2-7; CDR3 DNA: TGTGCCAGCAGCTCACTCTGGGACTTGTACTACGAGCAGTACTTC; CDR3 protein: CASSSLWDLYYEQYF
V gene: TRBV9; D gene: -; clone size: many; J gene: TRBJ2-5; CDR3 DNA: TGTGCCAGCAGCTCTCGACTCCTACCTCAAGAGACCCAGTACTTC; CDR3 protein: CASSSRLLPQETQYF
V gene: TRBV5-8; D gene: -; clone size: -; J gene: TRBJ2-3; CDR3 DNA: TGTGCCAGCAGCGCTGGACTCGGTCGAGGGTATTTT; CDR3 protein: CASSAGLGRGYF
V gene: TRBV7-9; D gene: TRBD1; clone size: -; J gene: TRBJ2-4; CDR3 DNA: TGTGCCAGCAGCCCAGGACAGGGTGCCAAAAACATTCAGTACTTC; CDR3 protein: CASSPGQGAKNIQYF
V gene: TRBV7-9; D gene: TRBD2; clone size: -; J gene: TRBJ2-7; CDR3 DNA: TGTGCCAGCAGCTTAACCCGACCGGGGACTAGCGGGATCTACGAGCAGTACTTC; CDR3 protein: CASSLTRPGTSGIYEQYF
V gene: TRBV10-1; D gene: TRBD1; clone size: -; J gene: TRBJ2-2; CDR3 DNA: TGCGCCAGCAGTCTAGGTGCGGGACAGGCCGGGGAGCTGTTTTTT; CDR3 protein: CASSLGAGQAGELFF
V gene: TRBV12-2; D gene: -; clone size: -; J gene: TRBJ1-2; CDR3 DNA: TGTGCAAGTCGCTTATGGGACCTGGGGGAACAGGGGGCAGGCTATGGCTACACCTTC; CDR3 protein: CASRLWDLGEQGAGYGYTF
V gene: TRBV9; D gene: -; clone size: once; J gene: TRBJ2-5; CDR3 DNA: TGTGCCAGCAGCGGCCCTGGAGGGGGCACCCAGTACTTC; CDR3 protein: CASSGPGGGTQYF
V gene: TRBV18; D gene: TRBD2; clone size: -; J gene: TRBJ2-1; CDR3 DNA: TGTGCCAGCTCACCACTCGCGGGAGTCTCAGATGAGCAGTTCTTC; CDR3 protein: CASSPLAGVSDEQFF
V gene: TRBV7-8; D gene: -; clone size: -; J gene: TRBJ2-2; CDR3 DNA: TGTGCCAGCAGCCGAATAGCCATCAACAGGGACACCGGGGAGCTGTTTTTT; CDR3 protein: CASSRIAINRDTGELFF
V gene: TRBV28; D gene: TRBD2; clone size: -; J gene: TRBJ2-3; CDR3 DNA: TGTGCCAGCAGTCCGACTAGCCCTCCCACAGATACGCAGTATTTT; CDR3 protein: CASSPTSPPTDTQYF
V gene: TRBV6-6; D gene: TRBD1; clone size: -; J gene: TRBJ2-2; CDR3 DNA: TGTGCCAGCGCGGGGCAGGGGGCAGGCGGGGAGCTGTTTTTT; CDR3 protein: CASAGQGAGGELFF